The clone carrying this TCR beta chain was recorded once. TCRdb's table, derived via immunoSEQ multiplex PCR, lists solely in-frame clones and lacks some. The sample yields a few hundred thousand clones, around 90% seen once. Looked up from germline, CDR1 is MNHEY and CDR2 is SVGAGI. This CDR3 contains 15 residues. The ends were cut back, 6 bases at V and 6 bases at J, with 20 bases in the middle. The entry originates in a study of blood T cell repertoires in COVID-19. The sample taken for sequencing was peripheral blood. V gene TRBV6-5 combines with J gene TRBJ1-2; TRBD1 might be the D (5 bases). This receptor was identified in a man younger than 35 with active or convalescent COVID-19. The DNA of the CDR3 is TGTGCCAGCAGCCGGACGGTTTGGGGCGATAATGGCTACACCTTC. The encoded protein is CASSRTVWGDNGYTF.